This T cell receptor beta chain came from a study of T-cell memory formation after mild COVID-19. Across the study: Clusters of TCRs were largely donor specific.

MiXCR was run by TCRdb on the 5' RACE reads, yielding one entry per CDR3 protein. The table includes fewer than 650,000 distinct CDR3 sequences, 17% detected once. This clonotype has just a few counts. Germline V gene sequence: CDR1 SNHLY, CDR2 FYNNEI. The CDR3 spans 14 residues. V was cut by 6 bases and J by 1 base, with 12 bases left in between. This rearrangement joins TRBV2 to TRBJ1-2; D unresolved. The receptor comes from an adult woman who had mild COVID-19 (a few samples of this study predate the infection). Cell type and time point are not known. Sequences were obtained from PBMCs or a T cell subset sorted from them (not recorded which). CDR3 region: CASRDPGFNYGYTF. The CDR3 region has the DNA TGTGCCAGCAGAGACCCTGGATTTAACTATGGCTACACCTTC.